The subject of this entry is one T cell receptor (beta chain). Assay: immunoSEQ multiplex PCR; the TCRdb copy retains only in-frame clones and omits some. Here the sample spans a few hundred thousand clones, just over 85% being singletons. The data are from a study of cytomegalovirus exposure and HLA in healthy donors. Germline CDR1 is MNHEY and CDR2 is SVGAGI. The CDR3 has 14 amino acids. Trimming at V came to 4 bases and at J to 3 bases, leaving 3 bases not matched to a gene. Sequencing input: PBMCs. The sequence was obtained from a woman between 18 and 29 years old in good health and CMV-seronegative. The chain employs TRBV6-5 and TRBJ2-3; 8 nucleotides match TRBD1. For the CDR3, the DNA is TGTGCCAGCAGTTCGGGACAGGATACAGATACGCAGTATTTT. It translates to CASSSGQDTDTQYF.